The clone carrying this T cell receptor beta chain was observed at least ten times. TCRdb passed the 5' RACE reads through MiXCR, listing each CDR3 protein once. The sample shows over 45,000 distinct CDR3 sequences, about 10% of them seen only once. Time point of the sample: blood at routine non-recurrence follow-up after resection. From tumor, nontumor lung or frozen PBMC, whole RNA was taken unsorted for sequencing. The CDR3 runs to 15 residues. Germline V lookup: CDR1 SGHRS, CDR2 YFSETQ. With 0 bases clipped from V and 5 bases from J, the junction kept 1 base outside the gene matches. The record originates from a study of spatial heterogeneity in lung cancer. Background on the study: In the raw reads, each unique TCR and UMI combination was present more than ten times on average.

This receptor was obtained from a male donor with early-stage non-small cell lung cancer. V is TRBV5-1 and J is TRBJ2-1; TRBD1 aligns across 11 bases. The sample in question was PBMCs, obtained at follow-up. CDR3 sequence (DNA): TGCGCCAGCAGCTTGGAGGGACAGGGGGACAATGAGCAGTTCTTC. Its protein product is CASSLEGQGDNEQFF.